This TCR beta chain stems from a study of siplizumab effects on memory and regulatory T cells. Broader study findings: Left unconfirmed was the suppressive function of proliferating Tregs from siplizumab cultures. Siplizumab caused a significant drop in alloreactive sequences traceable to unstimulated CD4+ memory cells. The average Treg-derived proportion among mappable alloreactive CD4+ clones was 55% to 80% with siplizumab versus about 27% in controls.

The study assayed 90,000 to 100,000 TCR templates per sample. Sequenced by immunoSEQ multiplex PCR; TCRdb stores in-frame clones only, minus some. The table records more than 75,000 clones, around 97% of them present only once. From germline, CDR1 is MNHNS and CDR2 SASEGT. The CDR3 covers 14 residues. V lost 7 bases and J 7 bases, leaving 14 bases between the germline ends. Notes on this clone: Antigen unknown.

The V gene is TRBV6-1, the J gene TRBJ1-6; TRBD1 is a possible D gene (5 bases). The sample consisted of naive CD4+ T cells sorted from blood. This clonotype originated in a human donor in good health. The CDR3 sequence is CASTTGVQNSPLHF. CDR3 nucleotides: TGTGCCAGCACGACGGGGGTCCAGAATTCACCCCTCCACTTT.